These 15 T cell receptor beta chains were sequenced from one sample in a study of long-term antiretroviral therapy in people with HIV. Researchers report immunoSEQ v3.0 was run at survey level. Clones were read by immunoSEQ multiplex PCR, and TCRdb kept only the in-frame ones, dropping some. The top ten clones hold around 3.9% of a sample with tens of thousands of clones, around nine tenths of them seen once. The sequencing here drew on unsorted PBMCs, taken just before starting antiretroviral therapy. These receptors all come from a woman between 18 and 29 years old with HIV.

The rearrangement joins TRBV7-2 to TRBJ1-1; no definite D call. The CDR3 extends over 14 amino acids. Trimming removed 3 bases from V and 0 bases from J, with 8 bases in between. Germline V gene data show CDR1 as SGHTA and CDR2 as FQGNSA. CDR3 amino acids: CASSFVGLNTEAFF. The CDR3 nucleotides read TGTGCCAGCAGCTTTGTAGGATTGAACACTGAAGCTTTCTTT.

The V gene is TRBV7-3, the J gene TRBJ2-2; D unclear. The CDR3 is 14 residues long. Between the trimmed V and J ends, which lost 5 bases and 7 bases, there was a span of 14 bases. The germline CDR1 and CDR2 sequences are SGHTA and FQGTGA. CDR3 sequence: CASSLTPSGGELFF. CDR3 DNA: TGTGCCAGCAGCCTCACCCCCTCAGGCGGGGAGCTGTTTTTT.

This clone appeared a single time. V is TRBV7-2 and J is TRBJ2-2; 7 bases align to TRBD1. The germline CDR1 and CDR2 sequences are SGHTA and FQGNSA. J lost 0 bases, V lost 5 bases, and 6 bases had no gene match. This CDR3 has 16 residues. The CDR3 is CASSLTGATNTGELFF. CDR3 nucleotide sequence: TGTGCCAGCAGCCTCACAGGGGCGACGAACACCGGGGAGCTGTTTTTT.

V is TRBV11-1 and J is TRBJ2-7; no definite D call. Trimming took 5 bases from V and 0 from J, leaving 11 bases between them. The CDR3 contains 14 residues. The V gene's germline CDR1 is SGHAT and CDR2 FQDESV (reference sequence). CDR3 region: CASSAETSSYEQYF. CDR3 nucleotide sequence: TGTGCCAGCAGCGCGGAAACCAGCTCCTACGAGCAGTACTTC.

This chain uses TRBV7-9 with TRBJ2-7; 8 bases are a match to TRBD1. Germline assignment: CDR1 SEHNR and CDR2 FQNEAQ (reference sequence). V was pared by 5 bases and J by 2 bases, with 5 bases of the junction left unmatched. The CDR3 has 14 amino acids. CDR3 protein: CASSPRTGTYEQYF. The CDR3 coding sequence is TGTGCCAGCAGCCCGAGGACAGGGACCTACGAGCAGTACTTC.

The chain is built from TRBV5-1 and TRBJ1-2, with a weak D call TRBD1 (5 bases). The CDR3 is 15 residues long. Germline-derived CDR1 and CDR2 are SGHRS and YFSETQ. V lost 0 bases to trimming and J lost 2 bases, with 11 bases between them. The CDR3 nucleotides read TGCGCCAGCAGCTTGGAGACAGCCCTAAACTATGGCTACACCTTC. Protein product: CASSLETALNYGYTF.

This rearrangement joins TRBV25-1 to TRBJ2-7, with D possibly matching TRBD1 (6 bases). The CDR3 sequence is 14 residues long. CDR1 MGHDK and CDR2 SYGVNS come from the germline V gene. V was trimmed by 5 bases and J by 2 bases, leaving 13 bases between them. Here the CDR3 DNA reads TGTGCCAGCAGTACCGTTGGGACAACCTACGAGCAGTACTTC. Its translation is CASSTVGTTYEQYF.

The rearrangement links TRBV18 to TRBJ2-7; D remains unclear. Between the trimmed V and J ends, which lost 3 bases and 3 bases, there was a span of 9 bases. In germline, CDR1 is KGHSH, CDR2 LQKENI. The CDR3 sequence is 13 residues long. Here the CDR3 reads CASSPTSVYEQYF. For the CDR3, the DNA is TGTGCCAGCTCACCGACATCGGTCTACGAGCAGTACTTC. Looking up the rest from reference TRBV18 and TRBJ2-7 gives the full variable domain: NAGVMQNPRHLVRRRGQEARLRCSPMKGHSHVYWYRQLPEEGLKFMVYLQKENIIDESGMPKERFSAEFPKEGPSILRIQQVVRGDSAAYFCASSPTSVYEQYFGPGTRLTVT.

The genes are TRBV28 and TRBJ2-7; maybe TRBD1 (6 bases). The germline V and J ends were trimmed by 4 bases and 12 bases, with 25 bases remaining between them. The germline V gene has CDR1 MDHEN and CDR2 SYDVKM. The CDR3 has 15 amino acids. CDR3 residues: CASSYAGTQGALLYF. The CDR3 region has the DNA TGTGCCAGCAGTTATGCCGGGACACAAGGAGCCCTGTTGTACTTC.

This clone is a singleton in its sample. CDR3 DNA: TGCAGCGCCACCGAGTGGGCTGCCTACAATGAGCAGTTCTTC. As protein: CSATEWAAYNEQFF. This chain uses TRBV29-1 with TRBJ2-1; D is ambiguous. Per germline, CDR1 SQVTM and CDR2 ANQGSEA. This CDR3 is 14 amino acids long. The ends were cut back, 7 bases at V and 2 bases at J, with 15 bases in the middle.

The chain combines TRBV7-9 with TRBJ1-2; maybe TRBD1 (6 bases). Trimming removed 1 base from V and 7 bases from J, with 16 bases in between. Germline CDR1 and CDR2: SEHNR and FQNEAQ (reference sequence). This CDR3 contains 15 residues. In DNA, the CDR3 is TGTGCCAGCAGCTTAGGGGGTCAGGGGACTGGTGGCTACACCTTC. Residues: CASSLGGQGTGGYTF.

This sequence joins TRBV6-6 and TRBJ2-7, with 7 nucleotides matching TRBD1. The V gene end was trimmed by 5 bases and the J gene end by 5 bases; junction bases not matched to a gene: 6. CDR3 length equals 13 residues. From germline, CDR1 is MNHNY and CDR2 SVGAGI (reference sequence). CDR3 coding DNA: TGTGCCAGCAGTAGTGACAGGGTACACGAGCAGTACTTC. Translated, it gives CASSSDRVHEQYF.

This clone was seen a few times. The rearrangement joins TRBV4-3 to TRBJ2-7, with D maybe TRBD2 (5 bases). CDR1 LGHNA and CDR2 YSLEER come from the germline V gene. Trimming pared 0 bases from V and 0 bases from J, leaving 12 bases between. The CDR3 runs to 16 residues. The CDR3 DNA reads TGCGCCAGCAGCCAAGATCCTAGCAGTAGCTCCTACGAGCAGTACTTC. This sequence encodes CASSQDPSSSSYEQYF.

The CDR3 nucleotides are TGTGCCAGCAGCTTAGTACCCCTCGGGAATGAGCAGTTCTTC. Translated, it gives CASSLVPLGNEQFF. The chain combines TRBV7-2 with TRBJ2-1; D is unclear. CDR3 size: 14 residues. The ends were cut back, 1 base at V and 7 bases at J, with 11 bases in the middle. In germline, CDR1 is SGHTA, CDR2 FQGNSA.

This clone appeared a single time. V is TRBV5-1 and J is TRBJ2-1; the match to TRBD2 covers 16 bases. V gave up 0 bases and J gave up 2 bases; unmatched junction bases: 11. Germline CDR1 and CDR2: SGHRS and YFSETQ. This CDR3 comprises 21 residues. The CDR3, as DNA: TGCGCCAGCAGCTTGGTCCCGGTTGGGACTAGCGGGAGGGCTACCTACAATGAGCAGTTCTTC. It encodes CASSLVPVGTSGRATYNEQFF.